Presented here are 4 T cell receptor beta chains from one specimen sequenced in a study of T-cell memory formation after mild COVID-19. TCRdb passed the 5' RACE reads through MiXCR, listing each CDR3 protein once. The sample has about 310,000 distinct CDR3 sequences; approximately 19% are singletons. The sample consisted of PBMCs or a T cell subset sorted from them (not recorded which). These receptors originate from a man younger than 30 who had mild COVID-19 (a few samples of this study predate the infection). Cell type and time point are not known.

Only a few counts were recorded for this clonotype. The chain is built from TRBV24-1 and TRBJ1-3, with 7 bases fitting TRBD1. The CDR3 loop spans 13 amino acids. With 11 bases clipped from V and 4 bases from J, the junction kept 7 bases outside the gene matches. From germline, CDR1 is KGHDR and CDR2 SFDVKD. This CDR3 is CAIQQGIGNTIYF. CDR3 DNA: TGTGCCATCCAACAGGGGATCGGAAACACCATATATTTT.

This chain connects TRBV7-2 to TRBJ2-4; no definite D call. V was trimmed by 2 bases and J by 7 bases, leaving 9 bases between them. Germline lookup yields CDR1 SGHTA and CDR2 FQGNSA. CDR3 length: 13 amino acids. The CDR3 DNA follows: TGTGCCAGCAGCTTAACAGATGGGAACATTCAGTACTTC. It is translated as CASSLTDGNIQYF.

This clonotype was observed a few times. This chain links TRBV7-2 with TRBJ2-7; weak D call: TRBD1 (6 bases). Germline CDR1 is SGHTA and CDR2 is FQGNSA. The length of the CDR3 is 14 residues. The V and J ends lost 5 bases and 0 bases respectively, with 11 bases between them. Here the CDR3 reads CASSPRQVSYEQYF. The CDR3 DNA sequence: TGTGCCAGCAGCCCCAGACAGGTCTCCTACGAGCAGTACTTC.

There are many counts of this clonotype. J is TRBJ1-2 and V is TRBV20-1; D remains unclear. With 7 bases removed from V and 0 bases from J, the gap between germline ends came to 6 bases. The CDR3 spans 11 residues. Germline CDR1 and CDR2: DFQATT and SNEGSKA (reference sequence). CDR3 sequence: CSVHANYGYTF. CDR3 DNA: TGCAGTGTCCACGCTAACTATGGCTACACCTTC.